Listed below are T cell receptor beta chains from one sample, sequenced in a study of CD8+ T cells in alopecia areata. Assay used: immunoSEQ multiplex PCR; TCRdb lists only in-frame clones, some missing. Of roughly 120,000 clones listed, about 60% are singletons. Sequencing input: CD4+ T cells sorted from blood. Receptors were obtained from a human donor in good health. The CDR3 runs from the conserved cysteine through the conserved F or W. D genes are given only for firm matches. Clone size appears in some rows only: once, few, many, or a class for an expanded clone.

D	V	size	J	DNA	CDR3
TRBD2	TRBV6-5	.	TRBJ2-5	TGTGCCAGCAGTTTCGGGGCTAGCGGAGGACAAGAGACCCAGTACTTC	CASSFGASGGQETQYF
TRBD2	TRBV7-2	.	TRBJ2-2	TGTGCCAGCAGCTTACGCGGGGGGGTCGGGGAGCTGTTTTTT	CASSLRGGVGELFF
TRBD1	TRBV11-2	.	TRBJ2-7	TGTGCCAGCAGCTTATTGGACAGGGGGTACGAGCAGTACTTC	CASSLLDRGYEQYF
.	TRBV11-2	.	TRBJ1-6	TGTGCCAGCAGCTTATTGGCGTACAGCCGCTCCTATAATTCACCCCTCCACTTT	CASSLLAYSRSYNSPLHF
.	TRBV11-1	.	TRBJ2-7	TGTGCCAGCAGCCTGGTGAGTTACGAGCAGTACTTC	CASSLVSYEQYF
TRBD1	TRBV2	.	TRBJ1-1	TGTGCCAGCAGGGCGGACAGGGGGAACACTGAAGCTTTCTTT	CASRADRGNTEAFF
.	TRBV29-1	once	TRBJ1-1	TGCAGCGCTGCCTCAGGGAAGGGGAACACTGAAGCTTTCTTT	CSAASGKGNTEAFF
.	TRBV27	few	TRBJ1-3	TGTGCCAGCAGTTTACGTAAAGCTGGAAACACCATATATTTT	CASSLRKAGNTIYF
TRBD1	TRBV18	.	TRBJ1-1	TGTGCCAGCTCAGCCGGACAGGGCTCTGAAGCTTTCTTT	CASSAGQGSEAFF
TRBD2	TRBV7-2	.	TRBJ2-7	TGTGCCAGCAGCTTAAGGTGGAGCGGGGGGGCCTACGAGCAGTACTTC	CASSLRWSGGAYEQYF
.	TRBV5-6	.	TRBJ2-7	TGTGCCAGCAGCTTCAGGGTTTCCTACGAGCAGTACTTC	CASSFRVSYEQYF
.	TRBV30	few	TRBJ2-1	TGTGCCTGGAGTAGCGGGCCATACAATGAGCAGTTCTTC	CAWSSGPYNEQFF
.	TRBV14	.	TRBJ2-5	TGTGCCAGCAGCCAGAACAGGGAAGAGACCCAGTACTTC	CASSQNREETQYF
.	TRBV27	.	TRBJ1-4	TGTGCCAGCAGTTCCGACTGGGGGGATGAAAAACTGTTTTTT	CASSSDWGDEKLFF
.	TRBV6-1	few	TRBJ1-5	TGTGCCAGCAGCATTGAGGGGTATAGCAATCAGCCCCAGCATTTT	CASSIEGYSNQPQHF
.	TRBV6-6	few	TRBJ1-1	TGTGCCAGCAGTTACTCTTCCCGGAACACTGAAGCTTTCTTT	CASSYSSRNTEAFF
TRBD1	TRBV4-1	.	TRBJ2-5	TGCGCCAGCAGCCAAGATTCATTTAGGACAGGGGCAGAGACCCAGTACTTC	CASSQDSFRTGAETQYF
.	TRBV10-3	.	TRBJ2-1	TGTGCCATCAGTGGCGCCGCCTACAATGAGCAGTTCTTC	CAISGAAYNEQFF
.	TRBV19	.	TRBJ2-1	TGTGCCAGTACCGGGGATAGCTCCTACAATGAGCAGTTCTTC	CASTGDSSYNEQFF
.	TRBV29-1	.	TRBJ2-3	TGCATAGGGGGGGGCCCCACAGATACGCAGTATTTT	CIGGGPTDTQYF
.	TRBV6-1	.	TRBJ2-4	TGTGCCAGCAAAACAGGGTCCTTAGCCAAAAACATTCAGTACTTC	CASKTGSLAKNIQYF
.	TRBV30	.	TRBJ2-7	TGTGCCTGGCTCGTGGGGGACGAGCAGTACTTC	CAWLVGDEQYF
TRBD1	TRBV6-6	.	TRBJ1-5	TGTGCCAGCACCTTACCTCAGGGGGGTCAGCCCCAGCATTTT	CASTLPQGGQPQHF
.	TRBV6-5	.	TRBJ2-3	TGTGCCAGCAGGAAAGGAGGAAACACAGATACGCAGTATTTT	CASRKGGNTDTQYF
.	TRBV4-1	.	TRBJ1-2	TGCGCCAGCAGCCAAGAGAGGATCCTCCGGGGCGATGGCTACACCTTC	CASSQERILRGDGYTF
.	TRBV30	.	TRBJ1-5	TGTGCCTGGACGAATACAGGGAATCAGCCCCAGCATTTT	CAWTNTGNQPQHF
.	TRBV27	medium-sized	TRBJ1-5	TGTGCCAGCAGGCCAGGGGACGGACATAGCAATCAGCCCCAGCATTTT	CASRPGDGHSNQPQHF
.	TRBV11-2	.	TRBJ2-1	TGTGCCAGCAGATTACTGCGACGTTCGGCGGCCTACAATGAGCAGTTCTTC	CASRLLRRSAAYNEQFF
.	TRBV25-1	.	TRBJ1-6	TGTGCCAGCGGAGCGCTACTAGATTCACCCCTCCACTTT	CASGALLDSPLHF
TRBD1	TRBV30	once	TRBJ1-6	TGTGCCTGGAGTGTACTAGGGACAGGGAATTCACCCCTCCACTTT	CAWSVLGTGNSPLHF
.	TRBV6-5	.	TRBJ1-1	TGTGCCAGCAGTGGTATTCAAGGAACTGAAGCTTTCTTT	CASSGIQGTEAFF
.	TRBV5-1	.	TRBJ1-5	TGCGCCAGCAGCTTGGGGTCAAGTAGCAATCAGCCCCAGCATTTT	CASSLGSSSNQPQHF
.	TRBV6-1	few	TRBJ1-2	TGTGCCAGCAGCGGGACTACTTATGGCTACACCTTC	CASSGTTYGYTF
.	TRBV10-3	.	TRBJ1-1	TGTGCCATCAGTGAGTCACAGGACTTGAACACTGAAGCTTTCTTT	CAISESQDLNTEAFF
TRBD1	TRBV29-1	.	TRBJ2-2	TGCAGCGTTGCAGCGACAGGGTCAACCGGGGAGCTGTTTTTT	CSVAATGSTGELFF
.	TRBV29-1	few	TRBJ1-2	TGCAGCGTTCAACCCCGGGACCTCAAGGGCCATGGCTACACCTTC	CSVQPRDLKGHGYTF
.	TRBV2	.	TRBJ1-4	TGTGCCACCCGAACAGGTTATAATGAAAAACTGTTTTTT	CATRTGYNEKLFF
TRBD2	TRBV2	.	TRBJ2-4	TGTGCCAGCAGTGACAGCGGGGCTAACATTCAGTACTTC	CASSDSGANIQYF
.	TRBV30	.	TRBJ1-1	TGTGCCTGGAGTGAACAGGGATCCACTGAAGCTTTCTTT	CAWSEQGSTEAFF
.	TRBV9	.	TRBJ2-3	TGTGCCAGCAGCGTAGTAGCAGATACGCAGTATTTT	CASSVVADTQYF
.	TRBV27	once	TRBJ1-5	TGTGCCAGCAGCATGACCGGGCTACAGCCCCAGCATTTT	CASSMTGLQPQHF
.	TRBV29-1	.	TRBJ1-2	TGCAGCGTAATGGACAGTTTAACGGGTGGCTACACCTTC	CSVMDSLTGGYTF
.	TRBV6-6	.	TRBJ2-3	TGTGCCACCGGACTCGACGGCACAGATACGCAGTATTTT	CATGLDGTDTQYF
.	TRBV28	.	TRBJ1-6	TGTGCCAGCCATCAGGGGAACGATTCACCCCTCCACTTT	CASHQGNDSPLHF
.	TRBV29-1	.	TRBJ1-1	TGCAGCGTGGGCCGGGGGGATAACACTGAAGCTTTCTTT	CSVGRGDNTEAFF
.	TRBV20-1	.	TRBJ1-1	TGCAGTGCCCCCGGGCTTGAAGCTTTCTTT	CSAPGLEAFF
.	TRBV30	.	TRBJ1-1	TGTGCCTGGAGTGTGGGCAGAATGAACACTGAAGCTTTCTTT	CAWSVGRMNTEAFF
.	TRBV2	.	TRBJ1-1	TGTGCCAGCAGTGAAGCGTGGGGGCTTGAAGCTTTCTTT	CASSEAWGLEAFF
.	TRBV30	.	TRBJ1-2	TGTGCCTGGAGTGGGGGACTGTATGGCTACACCTTC	CAWSGGLYGYTF
.	TRBV5-6	.	TRBJ1-5	TGTGCCAGCAGCCCCTACAATCAGCCCCAGCATTTT	CASSPYNQPQHF